The 15 T cell receptor beta chains given below trace back to one sample, sequenced in a study of blood T cell repertoires in COVID-19. TCRdb keeps only in-frame clones here, not all; method: immunoSEQ multiplex PCR. Here the sample spans 250,000 to 300,000 clones, 70% to 90% being singletons. The sequenced sample consisted of peripheral blood. The receptors come from a man between 50 and 59 years old with active or convalescent COVID-19.

The chain employs TRBV6-5 and TRBJ2-5; 10 bases are shared with TRBD2. The CDR3 totals 14 residues. Germline V gene data show CDR1 as MNHEY and CDR2 as SVGAGI. V lost 8 bases, J lost 5 bases, and 8 bases stayed unmatched. DNA of the CDR3: TGTGCCAGCCGTAATAGCGGGAGGAGGGAGACCCAGTACTTC. It specifies CASRNSGRRETQYF.

The chain employs TRBV23-1 and TRBJ2-7; D may be TRBD2 (6 bases). TRBV23-1 is known as an ORF, though its function is uncertain. The CDR3 spans 14 residues. Trimming pared 6 bases from V and 7 bases from J, leaving 19 bases between. The CDR3 is CASSSGLRYGEQYF. The DNA for the CDR3 is TGCGCCAGCAGCTCGGGACTTCGATATGGGGAGCAGTACTTC.

This chain uses TRBV4-3 with TRBJ1-2, with a possible D match to TRBD1 (6 bases). This CDR3 spans 15 amino acids. V was trimmed by 3 bases and J by 5 bases, leaving 16 bases between them. Germline CDR1 and CDR2: LGHNA and YSLEER. The CDR3 loop reads CASSQGVQGGYGYTF. In nucleotides, the CDR3 is TGCGCCAGCAGCCAGGGTGTACAGGGAGGGTATGGCTACACCTTC.

The chain uses TRBV28 and TRBJ2-2; D remains ambiguous. The CDR3 spans 14 residues. V lost 5 bases, J lost 3 bases, and 10 bases lay in between. The germline V gene encodes CDR1 MDHEN and CDR2 SYDVKM. As DNA, the CDR3 is TGTGCCAGCAGTCACCCACAAGACACCGGGGAGCTGTTTTTT. This gives the protein CASSHPQDTGELFF.

This chain links TRBV29-1 with TRBJ2-7; D not resolved. The V and J ends lost 0 bases and 4 bases respectively, with 4 bases between them. The CDR3 runs 11 residues. Per germline, CDR1 SQVTM and CDR2 ANQGSEA. DNA for the CDR3: TGCAGCGTTGAAGATCGGTACGAGCAGTACTTC. Translating it yields CSVEDRYEQYF.

V and J are TRBV7-8 and TRBJ2-5; tentatively, D is TRBD1 (5 bases). Germline V gene sequence: CDR1 SGHVS, CDR2 FQNEAQ. The CDR3 is 15 residues long. Trimming left V 3 bases short and J 2 bases short, with 13 bases between. CDR3 in DNA: TGTGCCAGCAGCTTCCAGGGCAGTCCGCAAGAGACCCAGTACTTC. Its protein is CASSFQGSPQETQYF.

The sample holds one count of this clone. This sequence joins TRBV5-1 and TRBJ2-3; D not resolved. The CDR3 sequence is 15 residues long. Looked up from germline, CDR1 is SGHRS and CDR2 is YFSETQ. Between the trimmed V and J ends, which lost 0 bases and 2 bases, there was a span of 10 bases. Written as DNA, the CDR3 is TGCGCCAGCAGCTTGGTTTCTACCAACACAGATACGCAGTATTTT. Translating it yields CASSLVSTNTDTQYF.

For the CDR3, the DNA is TGTGCCAGCAGCCCTCTTCCCGACGGTCGAGGATCACCCCTCCACTTT. Translated, it gives CASSPLPDGRGSPLHF. The chain recombines TRBV3-1 (or the pseudogene TRBV3-2) with TRBJ1-6; D not resolved. The CDR3 totals 16 residues. The V end lost 4 bases, the J end lost 10 bases, and 20 bases lay between the germline ends. From germline, CDR1 is LGHDT and CDR2 YNNKEL (reference sequence).

This clone was detected only once. The rearrangement joins TRBV28 to TRBJ2-3; the D gene is possibly TRBD2 (6 bases). CDR1 is MDHEN, CDR2 SYDVKM, per germline. V was clipped by 1 base and J by 1 base, with 9 bases between them. This CDR3 has 15 amino acids. CDR3 residues: CASSLLASGTDTQYF. CDR3 nucleotide sequence: TGTGCCAGCAGTTTATTGGCTAGCGGCACAGATACGCAGTATTTT.

The chain has TRBV9 and TRBJ2-7, with TRBD2 matching over 9 bases. This CDR3 region has 16 residues. Looked up from germline, CDR1 is SGDLS and CDR2 is YYNGEE. V dropped 0 bases and J dropped 3; count of bases not matched to a gene: 7. CDR3 nucleotide sequence: TGTGCCAGCAGCGTAGGCTCGGGGACTAGCAACTACGAGCAGTACTTC. Translated, it gives CASSVGSGTSNYEQYF.

The V gene is TRBV3-1 (or the pseudogene TRBV3-2), the J gene TRBJ1-2; no reliable D call. Looked up from germline, CDR1 is LGHDT and CDR2 is YNNKEL (reference sequence). Trimming stripped 4 bases from V and 6 bases from J, with 15 bases between. The CDR3 contains 14 residues. This CDR3 is CASSLNRGVNGYTF. In nucleotides, the CDR3 is TGTGCCAGCAGCCTGAACCGGGGTGTTAATGGCTACACCTTC.

The V call is TRBV30, the J call TRBJ1-4; D is uncertain. This CDR3 comprises 12 residues. V was clipped by 4 bases and J by 8 bases, with 11 bases between them. Germline-derived CDR1 and CDR2 are GTSNPN and SVGIG (reference sequence). The CDR3 DNA sequence: TGTGCCTGGACCACCTTAGAAGAAAAACTGTTTTTT. This codes for CAWTTLEEKLFF.

This clone was counted once. The J gene is TRBJ1-1, the V gene TRBV6-6; the D is unclear. The CDR3 runs to 14 residues. Germline lookup yields CDR1 MNHNY and CDR2 SVGAGI (reference sequence). The V gene lost 6 bases and the J gene lost 0 bases, with 11 bases spanning the gap. The CDR3 coding sequence is TGTGCCAGCAGCCGTTATACAGTGAACACTGAAGCTTTCTTT. It yields the protein CASSRYTVNTEAFF.

V gene TRBV28 combines with J gene TRBJ1-6; 7 nucleotides line up with TRBD1. This CDR3 is built from 17 residues. Germline V gene sequence: CDR1 MDHEN, CDR2 SYDVKM. V shed 5 bases and J 7 bases; nucleotides not matched to a gene: 14. CDR3 region: CASSPGIFRDSNSPLHF. CDR3 DNA sequence: TGTGCCAGCAGTCCCGGGATTTTTAGGGACAGCAATTCACCCCTCCACTTT.

The chain links TRBV4-1 to TRBJ2-5, with 8 bases aligning to TRBD2. The CDR3 spans 16 residues. Per the germline V gene, CDR1 is MGHRA and CDR2 is YSYEKL. V lost 0 bases and J lost 5; bases outside the gene matches: 8. CDR3 sequence (DNA): TGCGCCAGCAGCCAAGATGAAGCTAGCGGGTGGGAGACCCAGTACTTC. Its translation is CASSQDEASGWETQYF.